The rows below give T cell receptor beta chains drawn from one sample of a study of technical replicates of blood from a handful of donors. Repertoires were generated with immunoSEQ multiplex PCR, while TCRdb's copy carries only in-frame clones and drops some. The sample contains some 90,000 clones, 95% of which appear only once. Sequenced sample: T cells isolated from PBMCs. Receptors originate from a human donor in good health. The CDR3 runs from the conserved cysteine through the conserved F or W. Fields, in order: J gene, V gene, clone size, D gene, CDR3 DNA, CDR3 protein. D genes are given only for firm matches. The listing skips clone size in some rows; elsewhere it reads once, few, many or a size class.

>TRBJ2-1|TRBV9|.|.
TGTGCCAGCAGCGTAGAGCCCAGCGACAATGAGCAGTTCTTC
CASSVEPSDNEQFF
>TRBJ2-3|TRBV19|.|TRBD2
TGTGCCAGTAGTCTTCGACTAGCGGGGTTGGCAGATACGCAGTATTTT
CASSLRLAGLADTQYF
>TRBJ2-1|TRBV11-3|.|TRBD1
TGTGCCAGCATTGTTAGAAGGGGGCATAATGAGCAGTTCTTC
CASIVRRGHNEQFF
>TRBJ2-3|TRBV29-1|once|.
TGCAGCTCCCGTAGCGGAGATACGCAGTATTTT
CSSRSGDTQYF
>TRBJ2-7|TRBV6-1|.|TRBD2
TGTGCCAGCAGTGAAGAGGCTAGCGGGAGCTACGAGCAGTACTTC
CASSEEASGSYEQYF
>TRBJ1-2|TRBV6-5|.|.
TGTGCCTGCGGGGCCGAATACTATGGCTACACCTTC
CACGAEYYGYTF
>TRBJ1-5|TRBV6-4|.|.
TGTGCCAGCAGTGACTCGTACGGGGATCAGCCCCAGCATTTT
CASSDSYGDQPQHF
>TRBJ1-2|TRBV7-2|.|TRBD1
TGTGCCAGCAGTATTAACAGGGGGAGTAACTATGGCTACACCTTC
CASSINRGSNYGYTF
>TRBJ1-1|TRBV19|.|.
TGTGCCAGTGGGGCCGGGAGGACTGAAGCTTTCTTT
CASGAGRTEAFF
>TRBJ2-1|TRBV9|.|.
TGTGCCAGCAGCGCTTGGGGGGACGTGAGGCCGACTAGTGAGCAGTTCTTC
CASSAWGDVRPTSEQFF
>TRBJ2-7|TRBV11-3|.|TRBD2
TGTGCCAGCAGCTTTACTAGCGGCTCCGAGCAGTACTTC
CASSFTSGSEQYF
>TRBJ1-5|TRBV5-6|.|TRBD1
TGTGCCAGCAGCGTGACAGGGGGGCAGCCCCAGCATTTT
CASSVTGGQPQHF
>TRBJ1-5|TRBV27|.|TRBD1
TGTGCCAGCAGTTGGGACAGGGATCAGCCCCAGCATTTT
CASSWDRDQPQHF
>TRBJ2-5|TRBV19|.|.
TGTGCCAGTAGTATCGCCCTCGGGGAGGAGGAGACCCAGTACTTC
CASSIALGEEETQYF
>TRBJ2-5|TRBV5-1|.|TRBD2
TGCGCCAGCAGCCCTGAGACTAGCGGGATTATAGAGACCCAGTACTTC
CASSPETSGIIETQYF
>TRBJ2-7|TRBV10-3|once|TRBD2
TGTGCCATCGCGGGAGACTCCTACGAGCAGTACTTC
CAIAGDSYEQYF
>TRBJ1-5|TRBV2|.|.
TGTGCCAGCAGTAAGGAGGTGATCAATCAGCCCCAGCATTTT
CASSKEVINQPQHF
>TRBJ2-3|TRBV14|.|.
TGTGCCAGCAGCCAATCGGGGGATACGCAGTATTTT
CASSQSGDTQYF
>TRBJ2-5|TRBV7-9|once|TRBD1
TGTGCCAGCAGCCTACGGACAGGGGGCTGGTTAGAGACCCAGTACTTC
CASSLRTGGWLETQYF
>TRBJ2-1|TRBV5-1|.|TRBD1
TGCGCCAGCCGAGGGGACAGACTCAATGAGCAGTTCTTC
CASRGDRLNEQFF
>TRBJ2-7|TRBV6-1|.|.
TGTGCCAGCGGGACTTATCGCTACGAGCAGTACTTC
CASGTYRYEQYF
>TRBJ2-7|TRBV9|.|.
TGTGCCAGCAGCAAAGACTACTACGAGCAGTACTTC
CASSKDYYEQYF
>TRBJ2-5|TRBV7-9|.|.
TGTGCCAGCAGCTTTAAAGAGACCCAGTACTTC
CASSFKETQYF
>TRBJ2-3|TRBV5-1|once|TRBD1
TGCGCCAGCAGCCCCCGGGACAGGCGGTATAGCACAGATACGCAGTATTTT
CASSPRDRRYSTDTQYF
>TRBJ2-5|TRBV5-1|.|.
TGCGCCAGCAGCTTGGCCGACACAGAGACCCAGTACTTC
CASSLADTETQYF
>TRBJ1-1|TRBV4-3|.|.
TGCGCCAGCAGCCAAGTCTTGTTTCTTAGGAACACTGAAGCTTTCTTT
CASSQVLFLRNTEAFF
>TRBJ1-2|TRBV13|.|.
TGTGCCAGCAGCTTATACCGGGGCGGGGAGGGCTACACCTTC
CASSLYRGGEGYTF
>TRBJ2-1|TRBV7-2|.|.
TGTGCCAGCAGCGGGACTCCTGCCAATGAGCAGTTCTTC
CASSGTPANEQFF
>TRBJ2-7|TRBV5-4|.|TRBD2
TGTGCCAGCAGCTCACAGCGGGAGGGCCGGGAAGAGCAGTACTTC
CASSSQREGREEQYF
>TRBJ2-7|TRBV28|.|TRBD1
TGTGCCAGCAGTGGGGACAGGTTCTACGAGCAGTACTTC
CASSGDRFYEQYF
>TRBJ1-2|TRBV12-2|.|.
TGTGCAAGTCGCACGGGGACAGCCGATTTTAACTATGGCTACACCTTC
CASRTGTADFNYGYTF
>TRBJ2-3|TRBV5-4|.|.
TGTGCCAGCAGCTTGGGACAGGCGGGAGATACGCAGTATTTT
CASSLGQAGDTQYF
>TRBJ1-2|TRBV28|.|.
TGTGCCAGCAGTTTTCCTGGGGAGTTCTATGGCTACACCTTC
CASSFPGEFYGYTF
>TRBJ2-2|TRBV30|.|TRBD2
TGTGCCTGGGGGTGGACTAGGTCCGGGGAGCTGTTTTTT
CAWGWTRSGELFF
>TRBJ2-7|TRBV19|.|TRBD1
TGTGCCAGTAGTATGGACAGGGGCTACGAGCAGTACTTC
CASSMDRGYEQYF
>TRBJ2-7|TRBV19|.|TRBD2
TGTGCCAGTAGTCTGGGGGAGGGCCTCGAGCAGTACTTC
CASSLGEGLEQYF
>TRBJ2-1|TRBV6-6|.|TRBD1
TGTGCCAGCAGGGACAGGGGGGACAATGAGCAGTTCTTC
CASRDRGDNEQFF
>TRBJ2-5|TRBV5-6|.|TRBD2
TGTGCCAGCAGCCGTGATAGCGGGAGGGCGGAGACCCAGTACTTC
CASSRDSGRAETQYF